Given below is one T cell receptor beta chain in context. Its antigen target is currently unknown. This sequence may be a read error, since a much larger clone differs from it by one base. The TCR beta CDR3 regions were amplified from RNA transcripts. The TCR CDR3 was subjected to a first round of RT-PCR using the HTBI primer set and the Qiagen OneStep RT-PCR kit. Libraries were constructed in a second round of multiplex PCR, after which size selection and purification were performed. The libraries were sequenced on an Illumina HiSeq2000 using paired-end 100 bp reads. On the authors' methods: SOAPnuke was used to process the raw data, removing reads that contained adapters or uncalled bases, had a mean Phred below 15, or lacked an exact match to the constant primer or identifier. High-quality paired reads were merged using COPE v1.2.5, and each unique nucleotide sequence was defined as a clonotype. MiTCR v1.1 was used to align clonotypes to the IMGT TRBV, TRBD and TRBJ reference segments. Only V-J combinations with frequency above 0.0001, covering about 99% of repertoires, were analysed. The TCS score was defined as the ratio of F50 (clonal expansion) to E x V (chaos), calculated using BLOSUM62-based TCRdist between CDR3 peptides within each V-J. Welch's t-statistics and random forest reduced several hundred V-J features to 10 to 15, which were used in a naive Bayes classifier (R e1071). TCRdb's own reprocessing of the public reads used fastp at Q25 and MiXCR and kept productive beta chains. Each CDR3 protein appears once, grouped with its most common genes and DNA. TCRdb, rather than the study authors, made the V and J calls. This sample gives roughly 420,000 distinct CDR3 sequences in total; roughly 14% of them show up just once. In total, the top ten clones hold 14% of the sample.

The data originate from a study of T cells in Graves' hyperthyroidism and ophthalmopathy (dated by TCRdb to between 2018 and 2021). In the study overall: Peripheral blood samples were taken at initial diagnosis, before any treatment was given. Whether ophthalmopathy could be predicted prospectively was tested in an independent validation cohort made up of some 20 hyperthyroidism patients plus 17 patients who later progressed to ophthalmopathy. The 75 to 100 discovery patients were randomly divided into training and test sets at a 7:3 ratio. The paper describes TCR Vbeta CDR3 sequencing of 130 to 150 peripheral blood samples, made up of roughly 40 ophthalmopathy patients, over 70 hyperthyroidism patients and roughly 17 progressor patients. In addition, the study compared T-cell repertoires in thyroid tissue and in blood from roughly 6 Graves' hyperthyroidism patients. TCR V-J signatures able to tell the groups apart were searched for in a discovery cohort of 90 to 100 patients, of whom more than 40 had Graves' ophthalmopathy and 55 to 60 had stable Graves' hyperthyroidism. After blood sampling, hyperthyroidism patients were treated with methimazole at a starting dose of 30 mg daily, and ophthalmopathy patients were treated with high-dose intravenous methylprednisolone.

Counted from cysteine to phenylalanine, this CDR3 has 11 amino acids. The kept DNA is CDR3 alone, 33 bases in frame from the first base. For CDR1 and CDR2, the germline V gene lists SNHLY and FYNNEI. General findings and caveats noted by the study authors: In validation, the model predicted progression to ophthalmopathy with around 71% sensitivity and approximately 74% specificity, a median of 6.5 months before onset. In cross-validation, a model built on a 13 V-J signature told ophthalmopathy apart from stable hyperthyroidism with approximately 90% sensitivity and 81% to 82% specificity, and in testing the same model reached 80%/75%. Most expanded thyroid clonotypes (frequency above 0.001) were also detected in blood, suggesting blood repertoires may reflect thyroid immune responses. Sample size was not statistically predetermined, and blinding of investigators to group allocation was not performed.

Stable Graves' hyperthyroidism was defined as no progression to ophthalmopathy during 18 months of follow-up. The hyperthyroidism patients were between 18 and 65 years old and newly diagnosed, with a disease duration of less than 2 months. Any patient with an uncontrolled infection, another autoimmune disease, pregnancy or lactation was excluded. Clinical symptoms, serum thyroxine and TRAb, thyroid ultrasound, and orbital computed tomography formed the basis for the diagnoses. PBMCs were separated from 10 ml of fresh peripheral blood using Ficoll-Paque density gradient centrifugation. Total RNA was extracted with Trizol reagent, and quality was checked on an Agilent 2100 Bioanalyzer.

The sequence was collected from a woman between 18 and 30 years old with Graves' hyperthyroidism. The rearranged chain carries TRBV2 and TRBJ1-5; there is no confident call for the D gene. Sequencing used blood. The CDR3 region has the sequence CVSRTSWPQHF. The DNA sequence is TGTGTCAGCAGGACGTCATGGCCCCAGCATTTT.